The clone carrying this T cell receptor beta chain appeared once. Its antigen is currently unknown. The ends were cut back, 2 bases at V and 6 bases at J, with 7 bases in the middle. The CDR3 runs 12 residues. Per germline, CDR1 MNHEY and CDR2 SVGEGT. Assay used: immunoSEQ multiplex PCR; TCRdb lists only in-frame clones, some missing. The repertoire has 140,000 to 150,000 clones, roughly 90% of them found once; the top ten carry over 1.1%. These data are taken from a study of T cell responses to AZD1222 COVID-19 vaccine. Study results and caveats: Spike-specific TCR depth and breadth grew after two AZD1222 doses. Unmutated variant regions are reportedly targeted by nearly half of spike-specific TCRs. Most donors were white British and more were female, and clonal diversity was possibly underestimated.

The source of this sequence is an adult in good health. This rearrangement joins TRBV6-2 or TRBV6-3 to TRBJ1-2; D possibly corresponds to TRBD1 (5 bases). The sequenced sample was peripheral blood, obtained on day 0 of AZD1222 vaccination. Here the CDR3 reads CASSYTGNGYTF. As DNA, the CDR3 is TGTGCCAGCAGTTACACAGGTAATGGCTACACCTTC.